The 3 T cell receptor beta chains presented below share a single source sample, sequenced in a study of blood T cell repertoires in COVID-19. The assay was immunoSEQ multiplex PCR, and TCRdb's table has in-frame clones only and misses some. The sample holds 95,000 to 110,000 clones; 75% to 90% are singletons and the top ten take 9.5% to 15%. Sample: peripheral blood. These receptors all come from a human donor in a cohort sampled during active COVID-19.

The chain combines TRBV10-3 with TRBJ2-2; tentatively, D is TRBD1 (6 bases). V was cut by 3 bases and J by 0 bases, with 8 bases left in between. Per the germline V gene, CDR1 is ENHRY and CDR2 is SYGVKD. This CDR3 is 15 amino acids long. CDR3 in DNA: TGTGCCATCAGTGAAGGACAGCCGAACACCGGGGAGCTGTTTTTT. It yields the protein CAISEGQPNTGELFF.

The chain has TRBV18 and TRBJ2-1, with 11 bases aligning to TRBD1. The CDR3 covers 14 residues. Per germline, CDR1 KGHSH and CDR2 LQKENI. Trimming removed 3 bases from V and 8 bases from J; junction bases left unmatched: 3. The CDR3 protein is CASSPRTGGDEQFF. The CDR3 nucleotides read TGTGCCAGCTCACCCCGGACAGGGGGCGATGAGCAGTTCTTC.

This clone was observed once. In nucleotides, the CDR3 is TGTGCCAGCAGCTCGGACAGTAACACCGGGGAGCTGTTTTTT. Its protein is CASSSDSNTGELFF. V is TRBV5-4 and J is TRBJ2-2, with D possibly matching TRBD1 (6 bases). Germline V gene lookup returns CDR1 SGHNT and CDR2 YYREEE (reference sequence). V shed 3 bases and J shed 2 bases, with 8 bases lying between them. The CDR3 totals 14 residues.